The text below deals with one T cell receptor (beta chain). Its matching antigen is unknown. These data belong to a study of cytomegalovirus exposure and HLA in healthy donors. V was clipped by 3 bases and J by 1 base; unmatched bases: 5. The CDR3 has 16 residues. Germline lookup yields CDR1 SGDLS and CDR2 YYNGEE. Libraries were prepared by immunoSEQ multiplex PCR; TCRdb keeps only in-frame clonotypes and omits some of them. The table shows more than 110,000 clones, with about 86% occurring only once. Overall study results and limits: Researchers counted 164 TCR beta chains as cytomegalovirus-associated.

The chain carries TRBV9 and TRBJ2-1; 9 bases match TRBD2. This TCR came from a woman younger than 35 in good health and CMV-seropositive. What was sequenced was PBMCs. Written as DNA, the CDR3 is TGTGCCAGCAGCGACAGCCTAGCGGGATCCTACAATGAGCAGTTCTTC. It codes for CASSDSLAGSYNEQFF.